These 4 T cell receptor beta chains were sequenced from one sample in a study of chemoradiotherapy in HPV16-positive cancers. Here immunoSEQ multiplex PCR was the method, and the copy in TCRdb shows in-frame clones only, minus some. This sample has 25,000 to 35,000 clones, with about 90% found just once. Source: blood, taken from a patient who underwent chemoradiotherapy. The receptor source for this set is a human donor with HPV-associated anogenital cancer.

This clone was picked up one time. The V and J genes are TRBV13 and TRBJ2-7; tentatively, D is TRBD1 (6 bases). CDR3 length: 15 amino acids. From germline, CDR1 is PRHDT and CDR2 FYEKMQ (reference sequence). The V end lost 6 bases, the J end lost 6 bases, and 21 bases lay between the germline ends. CDR3 sequence (DNA): TGTGCCAGCAGTCCTAAGGGACAATACCGTTTCGAGCAGTACTTC. This encodes CASSPKGQYRFEQYF.

The V gene is TRBV5-5, the J gene TRBJ1-4; tentative D call: TRBD1 (5 bases). CDR3 length equals 15 residues. Between the trimmed V and J ends, which lost 1 base and 2 bases, there was a span of 9 bases. Germline CDR1 and CDR2: SGHKS and YYEKEE (reference sequence). CDR3: CASSLLGATNEKLFF. The CDR3 bases are TGTGCCAGCAGCTTGCTTGGGGCTACTAATGAAAAACTGTTTTTT.

In this sample, this clone turned up once. V and J are TRBV6-6 and TRBJ2-7; TRBD2 agrees at 8 bases. V gave up 5 bases and J gave up 5 bases; unmatched junction bases: 8. The CDR3 covers 14 residues. CDR1 and CDR2 (germline): MNHNY, SVGAGI (reference sequence). In DNA form, the CDR3 reads TGTGCCAGCAGTGCCGGGACTAGTGCGGACGAGCAGTACTTC. Translating gives CASSAGTSADEQYF.

The chain uses TRBV7-9 and TRBJ1-2; no definite D call. There are 14 residues in the CDR3. V was shortened by 0 bases and J by 4 bases, with 9 bases between the two germline ends. CDR1 is SEHNR, CDR2 FQNEAQ, per germline (reference sequence). The CDR3 DNA reads TGTGCCAGCAGCTTAGCCTCGGTTGGCTATGGCTACACCTTC. The encoded protein is CASSLASVGYGYTF.